The rows below give T cell receptor beta chains drawn from one sample of a study of T cells after posttransplantation cyclophosphamide. Measured with immunoSEQ multiplex PCR; TCRdb has only the in-frame clones, and not every one. Here the sample spans about 22,000 clones, roughly 70% being singletons. The sequencing sample was made of memory CD4+ T cells sorted from PBMCs. The source of these receptors is a woman aged 60 to 75 in good health, CMV-negative, and a related stem cell transplant donor. Both conserved end residues are part of each CDR3. A D gene is named only where the DNA matches it firmly. Clone size is given for some rows only: seen once, a few or many times, or a class if the clone is expanded.

J: TRBJ1-5; D: .; size: few; length: 13; V: TRBV6-5; CDR3: CASLMSREQPQHF; DNA: TGTGCCAGCCTCATGTCACGGGAGCAGCCCCAGCATTTT
J: TRBJ1-3; D: TRBD1; size: .; length: 16; V: TRBV28; CDR3: CASSLSGTGSGNTIYF; DNA: TGTGCCAGCAGTTTATCCGGGACAGGGTCTGGAAACACCATATATTTT
J: TRBJ2-5; D: .; size: .; length: 13; V: TRBV28; CDR3: CASRRRVLETQYF; DNA: TGTGCCAGCAGACGGCGGGTCCTGGAGACCCAGTACTTC
J: TRBJ2-1; D: TRBD1; size: .; length: 15; V: TRBV5-1; CDR3: CASSLQGATYNEQFF; DNA: TGCGCCAGCAGCTTGCAGGGGGCCACCTACAATGAGCAGTTCTTC
J: TRBJ2-3; D: .; size: few; length: 16; V: TRBV19; CDR3: CASRSRGLSVGDTQYF; DNA: TGTGCCAGTAGAAGCCGCGGACTATCCGTCGGAGATACGCAGTATTTT
J: TRBJ2-7; D: .; size: once; length: 13; V: TRBV5-1; CDR3: CASSLDSGYEQYF; DNA: TGCGCCAGCAGCTTGGATAGCGGCTACGAGCAGTACTTC
J: TRBJ2-7; D: TRBD1; size: .; length: 15; V: TRBV6-5; CDR3: CASSAGTGVTYEQYF; DNA: TGTGCCAGCAGCGCCGGGACAGGGGTCACCTACGAGCAGTACTTC
J: TRBJ2-1; D: TRBD1; size: .; length: 15; V: TRBV5-1; CDR3: CASSLSDRKFNEQFF; DNA: TGCGCCAGCAGCTTGTCGGACAGGAAATTCAATGAGCAGTTCTTC
J: TRBJ2-1; D: TRBD2; size: .; length: 15; V: TRBV5-1; CDR3: CASSPTLAGGNEQFF; DNA: TGCGCCAGCAGCCCAACCTTAGCGGGAGGCAATGAGCAGTTCTTC
J: TRBJ1-1; D: .; size: few; length: 13; V: TRBV7-2; CDR3: CASSLQANTEAFF; DNA: TGTGCCAGCAGCTTACAAGCGAACACTGAAGCTTTCTTT
J: TRBJ2-3; D: .; size: .; length: 14; V: TRBV28; CDR3: CASTRVRDTDTQYF; DNA: TGTGCCAGCACCCGGGTACGGGACACAGATACGCAGTATTTT
J: TRBJ1-1; D: .; size: .; length: 15; V: TRBV15; CDR3: CATSRGAGENTEAFF; DNA: TGTGCCACCAGCAGAGGGGCAGGGGAAAACACTGAAGCTTTCTTT
J: TRBJ2-1; D: .; size: .; length: 14; V: TRBV4-1; CDR3: CASSGTFVDNEQFF; DNA: TGCGCCAGCTCCGGGACTTTCGTCGACAATGAGCAGTTCTTC